The 20 T cell receptor beta chains listed next were all sequenced from one sample in a study of PD-1 blockade in classical Hodgkin lymphoma. TCRdb's table, derived via immunoSEQ multiplex PCR, lists solely in-frame clones and lacks some. The repertoire holds tens of thousands of clones, with approximately 91% as singletons. Time point: newly diagnosed, previously untreated cHL patient sample. Sequencing input: peripheral blood mononuclear cells (PBMCs). All receptors derive from a human donor with classical Hodgkin lymphoma.

The chain carries TRBV11-2 and TRBJ2-7, with TRBD2 matching 10 bases. Germline CDR1 SGHAT, CDR2 FQNNGV. V shed 5 bases and J 5 bases; nucleotides not matched to a gene: 12. CDR3 length equals 16 residues. The CDR3 DNA is TGTGCCAGCAGCCGTCGCGCTAGCGGGAGTTTCGACGAGCAGTACTTC. As protein: CASSRRASGSFDEQYF.

By share, this clone counts as medium-sized (0.01 to 0.1%). This chain links TRBV5-5 with TRBJ1-5, with TRBD1 as a possible D gene (5 bases). Per the germline V gene, CDR1 is SGHKS and CDR2 is YYEKEE (reference sequence). The CDR3 totals 14 residues. V lost 4 bases to trimming and J lost 7 bases, with 15 bases between them. In DNA form, the CDR3 reads TGTGCCAGCAGCCAGGATGGGGGAGACCAGCCCCAGCATTTT. Translating it yields CASSQDGGDQPQHF.

The chain couples TRBV5-6 to TRBJ2-3; the match to TRBD2 covers 7 bases. V lost 0 bases, J lost 5 bases, and 6 bases stayed unmatched. The germline V gene has CDR1 SGHDT and CDR2 YYEEEE. The CDR3 has 15 amino acids. This CDR3 is CASSLVGGSGDTQYF. CDR3 nucleotides: TGTGCCAGCAGCTTGGTTGGCGGGAGCGGAGATACGCAGTATTTT.

The chain has TRBV10-3 and TRBJ2-5, with 11 bases aligning to TRBD2. V shed 5 bases, J shed 5 bases, and the junction held 19 bases outside the gene matches. Germline V gene sequence: CDR1 ENHRY, CDR2 SYGVKD. The CDR3 has 19 residues. The CDR3: CAISPYSHASGRFGETQYF. The CDR3 DNA is TGTGCCATCAGTCCCTATTCCCACGCTAGCGGGAGGTTCGGGGAGACCCAGTACTTC.

The gene calls are TRBV13 and TRBJ2-1, with 8 bases lining up with TRBD2. J was trimmed by 15 bases and V by 6 bases; bases with no gene match: 16. CDR3 length: 14 residues. CDR1 PRHDT and CDR2 FYEKMQ come from the germline V gene (reference sequence). CDR3 sequence: CASRIGGGTPGRFF. In nucleotides, the CDR3 is TGTGCCAGCAGAATAGGCGGGGGGACCCCGGGGCGGTTCTTC.

This chain uses TRBV6-4 with TRBJ2-3, with 10 bases fitting TRBD1. V trimming: 0 bases; J trimming: 4 bases; junction bases outside the gene matches: 1. The germline V gene encodes CDR1 MRHNA and CDR2 SNTAGT. The CDR3 length is 15 residues. DNA for the CDR3: TGTGCCAGCAGTGACTCGACAGGGGGCCCAGATACGCAGTATTTT. Its translation is CASSDSTGGPDTQYF.

The gene calls are TRBV20-1 and TRBJ1-2, with D hard to call. Germline V lookup: CDR1 DFQATT, CDR2 SNEGSKA (reference sequence). The CDR3 is made up of 11 amino acids. V was pared by 2 bases and J by 8 bases, with 9 bases between. In nucleotides, the CDR3 is TGCAGTGCTAGATCGGGGTGGGGCTACACCTTC. This sequence encodes CSARSGWGYTF.

The rearrangement uses TRBV11-2 and TRBJ2-2; D assignment may be TRBD1 or TRBD2 (6 bases each). Trimming stripped 4 bases from V and 7 bases from J, with 16 bases between. From germline, CDR1 is SGHAT and CDR2 FQNNGV. The length of the CDR3 is 15 residues. The CDR3 loop is CASSSPGARYGELFF. The CDR3 DNA reads TGTGCCAGCAGCTCGCCGGGGGCGCGGTACGGGGAGCTGTTTTTT.

This clone was observed once. The chain is built from TRBV6-5 and TRBJ2-7; D is perhaps TRBD2 (5 bases). The CDR3 consists of 13 residues. The germline V gene has CDR1 MNHEY and CDR2 SVGAGI. Trimming stripped 1 base from V and 6 bases from J, with 10 bases between. The CDR3, as DNA: TGTGCCAGCAGTTACTATCCAGGAGGCGAGCAGTACGTC. As protein: CASSYYPGGEQYV.

J is TRBJ2-1 and V is TRBV5-1, with TRBD2 matching 10 bases. The CDR3 consists of 15 residues. Germline lookup yields CDR1 SGHRS and CDR2 YFSETQ. The junction had 3 bases not matched to a gene; V was cut back by 2 bases and J by 4 bases. The CDR3 DNA reads TGCGCCAGCAGCTTAGCGGGAGGGTTGTACAATGAGCAGTTCTTC. Its translation is CASSLAGGLYNEQFF.

The V and J genes are TRBV10-2 and TRBJ2-1; a weak D match, TRBD2 (7 bases). This CDR3 is 11 amino acids long. In germline, CDR1 is WSHSY, CDR2 SAAADI. The V end was cut by 3 bases, the J end by 14 bases, with 11 bases between. This chain's CDR3 is CASSEWGGEFF. DNA of the CDR3: TGCGCCAGCAGTGAATGGGGGGGCGAGTTCTTC.

The chain carries TRBV5-6 and TRBJ1-1; 8 bases map to TRBD1. Germline-derived CDR1 and CDR2 are SGHDT and YYEEEE. The CDR3 extends over 14 amino acids. Trimming cost V 0 bases and J 3 bases; bases outside gene matches: 1. The CDR3 DNA reads as TGTGCCAGCAGCTTGGACAGGGGGGACACTGAAGCTTTCTTT. Protein sequence: CASSLDRGDTEAFF.

The rearrangement joins TRBV27 to TRBJ1-2; no clear D gene. The germline gives CDR1 MNHEY, CDR2 SMNVEV (reference sequence). The CDR3 loop spans 14 amino acids. V dropped 0 bases and J dropped 4 bases, with 9 bases sitting between them. The CDR3 reads CASSLSGYSYGYTF. The CDR3 coding sequence is TGTGCCAGCAGTTTATCGGGATACAGCTATGGCTACACCTTC.

The rearrangement links TRBV5-1 to TRBJ2-2, with 8 bases fitting TRBD2. J lost 7 bases, V lost 4 bases, and 9 bases had no gene match. The germline CDR1 and CDR2 sequences are SGHRS and YFSETQ. The CDR3 is made up of 15 amino acids. CDR3 loop: CASSASRGRNGELFF. The CDR3 DNA sequence: TGCGCCAGCAGCGCTTCTCGCGGGAGGAACGGGGAGCTGTTTTTT.

The chain uses TRBV28 and TRBJ1-2; tentatively, D is TRBD1 (6 bases). Trimming took off 6 bases at V and 0 bases at J, with 11 bases between the two ends. The germline gives CDR1 MDHEN, CDR2 SYDVKM. This CDR3 is 14 amino acids long. The CDR3 here is CASSGQLTNYGYTF. The CDR3 bases are TGTGCCAGCAGCGGACAGCTAACTAACTATGGCTACACCTTC.

V usage is TRBV6-5 and J usage is TRBJ1-2; possibly TRBD1 for D (6 bases). The germline V gene has CDR1 MNHEY and CDR2 SVGAGI. The CDR3 covers 14 residues. The germline V and J ends were trimmed by 8 bases and 4 bases, with 17 bases remaining between them. CDR3 residues: CASRVTGRGYGYTF. CDR3 bases: TGTGCCAGCCGAGTGACGGGCAGGGGCTATGGCTACACCTTC.

This chain links TRBV2 with TRBJ1-2, with 9 bases aligning to TRBD1. V lost 7 bases and J lost 11; bases outside the gene matches: 11. Germline-derived CDR1 and CDR2 are SNHLY and FYNNEI. The CDR3 loop spans 13 amino acids. The CDR3 DNA reads as TGTGCCAGCACTAAGGAGGGACAGGGCGTGTACACCTTC. This gives the protein CASTKEGQGVYTF.

This clone was counted once. The chain links TRBV19 to TRBJ1-1; tentative D call: TRBD1 (5 bases). This CDR3 comprises 14 residues. V was shortened by 1 base and J by 4 bases, with 10 bases between the two germline ends. Germline V gives CDR1 LNHDA, CDR2 SQIVND (reference sequence). The CDR3 DNA reads TGTGCCAGTAGTATAGTAGGGGTGGGCACTGAAGCTTTCTTT. It is translated as CASSIVGVGTEAFF. Filled out from reference TRBV19 and TRBJ1-1, the complete variable domain reads DGGITQSPKYLFRKEGQNVTLSCEQNLNHDAMYWYRQDPGQGLRLIYYSQIVNDFQKGDIAEGYSVSREKKESFPLTVTSAQKNPTAFYLCASSIVGVGTEAFFGQGTRLTVV.

V gene TRBV19 combines with J gene TRBJ2-7; maybe TRBD2 (6 bases). Deletions cut 4 bases from V and 4 bases from J, with 11 bases between. The CDR3 sequence is 13 residues long. Germline-derived CDR1 and CDR2 are LNHDA and SQIVND (reference sequence). CDR3 region: CASSSRRGYEQYF. The CDR3 region has the DNA TGTGCCAGTAGTAGCAGGAGGGGATACGAGCAGTACTTC.

This chain uses TRBV2 with TRBJ2-7; unclear D gene. CDR3 size: 12 residues. Trimming removed 1 base at V and 3 bases at J, with 4 bases between. In germline, CDR1 is SNHLY, CDR2 FYNNEI. The CDR3 bases are TGTGCCAGCAGTGAAGGGATCTACGAGCAGTACGTC. It codes for CASSEGIYEQYV.